These 8 T cell receptor beta chains came from one sample sequenced in a study of T-cell memory formation after mild COVID-19. TCRdb re-analysed the 5' RACE reads in MiXCR, keeping a single row per CDR3 protein. The data contain approximately 110,000 distinct CDR3 sequences, roughly 20% of them singletons. The sample consisted of PBMCs or a T cell subset sorted from them (not recorded which). These receptor sequences come from a man aged 18 to 30 who had mild COVID-19 (a few samples of this study predate the infection). Cell type and time point are not known.

This chain uses TRBV29-1 with TRBJ2-1, with 8 bases lining up with TRBD2. Germline V gives CDR1 SQVTM, CDR2 ANQGSEA. V shed 6 bases, J shed 0 bases, and the junction held 7 bases outside the gene matches. The CDR3 is 15 amino acids. CDR3 sequence (DNA): TGCAGCGTGAACGGGGGGGTCCCCTCCTACAATGAGCAGTTCTTC. Amino acids: CSVNGGVPSYNEQFF.

This clonotype was seen more than once but under ten times. The gene calls are TRBV20-1 and TRBJ2-7; a possible D gene is TRBD2 (6 bases). Trimming took off 3 bases at V and 7 bases at J, with 22 bases between the two ends. CDR3 length: 15 amino acids. From germline, CDR1 is DFQATT and CDR2 SNEGSKA (reference sequence). The CDR3 DNA reads as TGCAGTGCTAGTAGAAGTCGGCAGGCGGCGGGGGAGCAGTACTTC. Protein sequence: CSASRSRQAAGEQYF.

This clonotype was found a few times. The chain employs TRBV12-3 or TRBV12-4 and TRBJ2-2, with D possibly TRBD2 on 5 matching bases. The V end was cut by 5 bases, the J end by 4 bases, with 8 bases between. The CDR3 is made up of 13 amino acids. The CDR3 region has the DNA TGTGCCAGCAGTGCCCGGGGCACCGGGGAGCTGTTTTTT. Its protein is CASSARGTGELFF.

The chain combines TRBV19 with TRBJ2-7, with 7 bases that match TRBD1. Germline V gene sequence: CDR1 LNHDA, CDR2 SQIVND (reference sequence). The length of the CDR3 is 14 residues. Germline trimming cut 3 bases from V and 6 bases from J; bases unmatched to any gene: 8. CDR3 sequence reads: CASSMPRQGPEQYF. Here the CDR3 DNA reads TGTGCCAGTAGTATGCCGCGACAGGGCCCCGAGCAGTACTTC.

The gene calls are TRBV20-1 and TRBJ2-3; 11 positions agree with TRBD2. This CDR3 has 14 amino acids. From germline, CDR1 is DFQATT and CDR2 SNEGSKA (reference sequence). V lost 4 bases and J lost 4; bases outside the gene matches: 4. CDR3 in amino acids: CSATTSGEPDTQYF. The CDR3, as DNA: TGCAGTGCTACGACTAGCGGGGAACCAGATACGCAGTATTTT.

This clonotype was counted only a few times. This chain joins TRBV16 and TRBJ2-7; D is perhaps TRBD2 (6 bases). The V end lost 0 bases, the J end lost 4 bases, and 10 bases lay between the germline ends. The CDR3 totals 14 residues. Germline V gene data show CDR1 as KGHSY and CDR2 as FQNENV. The CDR3 sequence is CASSQSGTRYEQYF. The CDR3 coding sequence is TGTGCCAGCAGCCAATCTGGGACTCGATACGAGCAGTACTTC.

The chain is built from TRBV7-2 and TRBJ2-3, with 11 bases matching TRBD2. The CDR3 has 18 residues. The germline gives CDR1 SGHTA, CDR2 FQGNSA. After removal of 3 bases from V and 0 bases from J, the junction contained 8 bases not matched to a gene. The CDR3 DNA follows: TGTGCCAGCAGCTTCCCGGCTAGCGGGGGGAGTAGCACAGATACGCAGTATTTT. Amino acid sequence: CASSFPASGGSSTDTQYF.

This clonotype was counted only a few times. This chain joins TRBV4-1 and TRBJ2-2; D not resolved. The CDR3 loop spans 16 amino acids. The germline CDR1 and CDR2 sequences are MGHRA and YSYEKL. Trimming cost V 0 bases and J 3 bases, with 11 bases left between them. The CDR3 is CASSQDMSVHTGELFF. DNA for the CDR3: TGCGCCAGCAGCCAAGATATGAGCGTACACACCGGGGAGCTGTTTTTT.